This record concerns one T cell receptor (beta chain) sequence. Antigen: not known. The data originate from a study of T cell repertoires in cytomegalovirus infection. Overall study context: Use of recently identified HLA-C-restricted and well-studied HLA-B-restricted CMV epitopes was part of the study. Public TCR beta signatures indicated both CMV infection and matching HLA type.

V shed 6 bases and J shed 3 bases, with 22 bases lying between them. This CDR3 has 17 residues. Per germline, CDR1 SGHVT and CDR2 SQSDAQ. TCRdb re-called the reads through MiXCR, storing one row per CDR3 protein. The data hold about 220,000 distinct CDR3 sequences, with less than 50% observed a single time. This TCR derives from a human donor in good health (CMV status not recorded). Some clones in this sample may be carry-over from other donors' samples. The chain has TRBV7-4 and TRBJ2-3, with D possibly TRBD2 on 6 matching bases. Sequencing used CD8+ T cells from cultured PBMCs, obtained from culture after CMV antigen stimulation. The CDR3 region is CASSQLEGRDGTDTQYF. CDR3 nucleotides: TGTGCCAGCAGTCAACTGGAGGGCAGGGATGGGACAGATACGCAGTATTTT.